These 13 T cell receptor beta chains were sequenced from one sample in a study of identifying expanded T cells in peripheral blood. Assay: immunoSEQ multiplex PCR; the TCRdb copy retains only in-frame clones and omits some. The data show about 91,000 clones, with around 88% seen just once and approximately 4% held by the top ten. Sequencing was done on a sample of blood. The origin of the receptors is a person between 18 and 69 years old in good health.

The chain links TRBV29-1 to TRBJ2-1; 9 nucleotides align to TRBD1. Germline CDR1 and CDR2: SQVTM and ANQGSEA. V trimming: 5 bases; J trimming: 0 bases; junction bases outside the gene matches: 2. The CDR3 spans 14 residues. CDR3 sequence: CSVTGGDSYNEQFF. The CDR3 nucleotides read TGCAGCGTTACAGGGGGCGACTCCTACAATGAGCAGTTCTTC.

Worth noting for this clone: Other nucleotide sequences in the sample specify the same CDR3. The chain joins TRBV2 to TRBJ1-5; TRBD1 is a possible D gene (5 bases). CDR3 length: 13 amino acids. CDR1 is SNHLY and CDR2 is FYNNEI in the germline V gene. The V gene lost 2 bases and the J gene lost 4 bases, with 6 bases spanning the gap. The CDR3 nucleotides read TGTGCCAGCAGTGAACAGGGAAATCAGCCCCAGCATTTT. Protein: CASSEQGNQPQHF. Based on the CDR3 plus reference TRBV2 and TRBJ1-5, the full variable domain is EPEVTQTPSHQVTQMGQEVILRCVPISNHLYFYWYRQILGQKVEFLVSFYNNEISEKSEIFDDQFSVERPDGSNFTLKIRSTKLEDSAMYFCASSEQGNQPQHFGDGTRLSIL.

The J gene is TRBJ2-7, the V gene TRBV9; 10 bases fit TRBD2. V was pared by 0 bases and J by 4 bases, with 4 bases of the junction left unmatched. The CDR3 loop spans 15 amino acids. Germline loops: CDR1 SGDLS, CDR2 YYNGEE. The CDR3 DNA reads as TGTGCCAGCAGCGTAGGGAGCGGGGGGGCTTACGAGCAGTACTTC. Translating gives CASSVGSGGAYEQYF.

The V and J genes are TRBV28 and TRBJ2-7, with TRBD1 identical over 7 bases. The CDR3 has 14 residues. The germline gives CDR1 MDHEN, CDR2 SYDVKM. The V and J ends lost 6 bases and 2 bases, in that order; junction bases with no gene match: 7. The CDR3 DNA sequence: TGTGCCAGCAGCCCCGGGACAGTGACCTACGAGCAGTACTTC. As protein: CASSPGTVTYEQYF.

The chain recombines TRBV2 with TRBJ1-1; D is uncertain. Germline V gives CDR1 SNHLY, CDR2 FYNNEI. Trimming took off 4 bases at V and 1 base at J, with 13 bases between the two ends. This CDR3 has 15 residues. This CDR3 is CASSVLAVANTEAFF. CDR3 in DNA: TGTGCCAGCAGTGTTTTGGCGGTTGCGAACACTGAAGCTTTCTTT.

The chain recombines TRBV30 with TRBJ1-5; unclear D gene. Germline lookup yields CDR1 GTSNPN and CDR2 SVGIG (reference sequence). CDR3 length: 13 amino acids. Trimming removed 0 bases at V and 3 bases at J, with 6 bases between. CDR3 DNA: TGTGCCTGGAGTGTAAAGATCAATCAGCCCCAGCATTTT. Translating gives CAWSVKINQPQHF.

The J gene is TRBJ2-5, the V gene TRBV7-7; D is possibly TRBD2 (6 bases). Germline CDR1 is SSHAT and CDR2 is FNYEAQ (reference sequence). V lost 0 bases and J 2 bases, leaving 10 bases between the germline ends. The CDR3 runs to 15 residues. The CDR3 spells CASSLAISGQETQYF. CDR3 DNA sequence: TGTGCCAGCAGCTTAGCGATTAGCGGACAAGAGACCCAGTACTTC. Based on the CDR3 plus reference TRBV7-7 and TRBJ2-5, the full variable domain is GAGVSQSPRYKVTKRGQDVTLRCDPISSHATLYWYQQALGQGPEFLTYFNYEAQPDKSGLPSDRFSAERPEGSISTLTIQRTEQRDSAMYRCASSLAISGQETQYFGPGTRLLVL.

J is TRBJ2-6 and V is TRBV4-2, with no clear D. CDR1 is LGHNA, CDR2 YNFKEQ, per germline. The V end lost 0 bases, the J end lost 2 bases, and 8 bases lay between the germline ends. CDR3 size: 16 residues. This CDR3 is CASSQESNTGANVLTF. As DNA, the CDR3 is TGTGCCAGCAGCCAAGAAAGTAACACTGGGGCCAACGTCCTGACTTTC.

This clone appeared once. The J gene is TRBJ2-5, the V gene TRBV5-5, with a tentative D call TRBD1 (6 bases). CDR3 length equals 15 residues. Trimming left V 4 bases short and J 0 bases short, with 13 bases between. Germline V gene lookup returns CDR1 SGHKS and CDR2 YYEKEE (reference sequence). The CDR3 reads CASSRTAVYQETQYF. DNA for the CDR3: TGTGCCAGCAGCCGGACAGCCGTTTACCAAGAGACCCAGTACTTC.

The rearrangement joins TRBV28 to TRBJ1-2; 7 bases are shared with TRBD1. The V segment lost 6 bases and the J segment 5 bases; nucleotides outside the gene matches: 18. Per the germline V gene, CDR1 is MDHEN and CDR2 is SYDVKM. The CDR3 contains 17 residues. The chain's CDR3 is CASRQNTGTVPPYGYTF. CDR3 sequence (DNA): TGTGCCAGCAGACAAAATACCGGGACAGTGCCTCCTTATGGCTACACCTTC.

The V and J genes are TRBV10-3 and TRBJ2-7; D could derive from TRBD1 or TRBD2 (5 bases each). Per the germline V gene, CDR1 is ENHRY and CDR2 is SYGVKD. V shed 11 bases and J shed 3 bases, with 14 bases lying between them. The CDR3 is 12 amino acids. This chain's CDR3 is CAAGASYYEQYF. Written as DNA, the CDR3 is TGTGCCGCCGGGGCTTCATACTACGAGCAGTACTTC.

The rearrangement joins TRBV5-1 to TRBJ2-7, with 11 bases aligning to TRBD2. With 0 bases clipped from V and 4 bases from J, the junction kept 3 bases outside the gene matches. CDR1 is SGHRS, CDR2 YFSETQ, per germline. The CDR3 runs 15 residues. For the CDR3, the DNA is TGCGCCAGCAGCTTGGGGACTAGCGGGCAATACGAGCAGTACTTC. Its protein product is CASSLGTSGQYEQYF.

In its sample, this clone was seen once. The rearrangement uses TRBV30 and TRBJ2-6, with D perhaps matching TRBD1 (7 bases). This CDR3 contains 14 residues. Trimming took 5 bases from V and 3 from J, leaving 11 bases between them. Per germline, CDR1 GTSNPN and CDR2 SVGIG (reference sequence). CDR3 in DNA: TGTGCCTGGGGAGGGGGCGGTGGGGCCAACGTCCTGACTTTC. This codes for CAWGGGGGANVLTF.